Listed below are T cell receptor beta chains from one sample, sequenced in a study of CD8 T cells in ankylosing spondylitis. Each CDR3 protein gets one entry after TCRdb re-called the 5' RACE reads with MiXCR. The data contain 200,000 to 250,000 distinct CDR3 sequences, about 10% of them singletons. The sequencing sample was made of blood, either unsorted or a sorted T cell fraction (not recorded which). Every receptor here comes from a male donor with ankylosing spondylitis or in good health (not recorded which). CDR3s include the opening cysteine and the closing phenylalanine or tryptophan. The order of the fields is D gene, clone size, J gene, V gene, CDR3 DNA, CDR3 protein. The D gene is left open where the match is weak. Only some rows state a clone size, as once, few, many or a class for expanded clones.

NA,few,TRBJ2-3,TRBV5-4,TGTGCCAGCAGCTTGGTTGAGCGGACAGATACGCAGTATTTT,CASSLVERTDTQYF
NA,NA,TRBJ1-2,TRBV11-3,TGTGCCAGCAGCTGCGTTCCGTGGCGTTATGGCTACACCTTC,CASSCVPWRYGYTF
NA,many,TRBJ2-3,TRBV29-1,TGCAGCGTTGAACAGGGGTCAGATACGCAGTATTTT,CSVEQGSDTQYF
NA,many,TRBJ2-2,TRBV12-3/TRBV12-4,TGTGCCAGCCGACTCCCCACCGGGGAGCTGTTTTTT,CASRLPTGELFF
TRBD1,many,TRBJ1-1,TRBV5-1,TGCGCCAGCAGCCTTAGGGGACAGGGGGCCCGCACTGAAGCTTTCTTT,CASSLRGQGARTEAFF
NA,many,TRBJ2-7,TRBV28,TGTGCCAGCAGTAGCCACTCCTACGAGCAGTACTTC,CASSSHSYEQYF
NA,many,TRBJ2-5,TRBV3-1,TGTGCCAGCAGCCATTCTATTAAGAGTACCCAGTACTTC,CASSHSIKSTQYF
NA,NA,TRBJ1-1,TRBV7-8,TGTGCCAGCAGCTGGGAGCAGTGGGCTGAAGCTTTCTTT,CASSWEQWAEAFF
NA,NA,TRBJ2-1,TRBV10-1,TGCGCCAGCAGTGAGACGTCAGGGGTTGGCAATGAGCAGTTCTTC,CASSETSGVGNEQFF
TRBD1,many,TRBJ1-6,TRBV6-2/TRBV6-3,TGTGCCAGCAGGCCGGGACAGTATAATTCACCCCTCCACTTT,CASRPGQYNSPLHF
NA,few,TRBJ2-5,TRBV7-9,TGTGCCAGCAGCCCCTACCCGGACGAAAAAGAGACCCAGTACTTC,CASSPYPDEKETQYF
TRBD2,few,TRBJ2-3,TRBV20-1,TGCAGTGCTATAGAGCGGGATGGGGGGACAGATACGCAGTATTTT,CSAIERDGGTDTQYF
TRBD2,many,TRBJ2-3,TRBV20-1,TGCAGTGCTAGGCTGGGACTATCGGGGAATACGCAGTATTTT,CSARLGLSGNTQYF
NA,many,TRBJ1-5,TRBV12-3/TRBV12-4,TGTGCCAGCAGTTTGTTCGGGGGCAGCAATCAGCCCCAGCATTTT,CASSLFGGSNQPQHF
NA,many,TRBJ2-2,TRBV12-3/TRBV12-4,TGTGCCAGCAGTGACAAGGCGAACACCGGGGAGCTGTTTTTT,CASSDKANTGELFF
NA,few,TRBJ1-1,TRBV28,TGTGCCAGCAGTTTATCCGACAGGCGAGGGAATCTTTTCTTT,CASSLSDRRGNLFF
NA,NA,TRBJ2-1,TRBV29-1,TGCAGCGTGATTCCCCGGGGTCAGGAGCAGTTCTTC,CSVIPRGQEQFF
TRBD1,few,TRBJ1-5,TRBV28,TGTGCCAGCAGTTTATACGGACAGGAGAGTTATCAGCCCCAGCATTTT,CASSLYGQESYQPQHF
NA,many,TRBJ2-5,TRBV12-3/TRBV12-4,TGTGCCAGCAGTTTAGTCGGGCCCCAATGGCAAGAGACCCAGTACTTC,CASSLVGPQWQETQYF
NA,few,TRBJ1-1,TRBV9,TGTGCCAGCAGCTTATCCACCCACACTGAAGCTTTCTTT,CASSLSTHTEAFF
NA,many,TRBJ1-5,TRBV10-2,TGCGCCAGCACAGGTTACGGATCAAACAATCAGCCCCAGCATTTT,CASTGYGSNNQPQHF
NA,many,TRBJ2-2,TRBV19,TGTGCCAGTAGTATAAATGGGGCCGGGGAGCTGTTTTTT,CASSINGAGELFF
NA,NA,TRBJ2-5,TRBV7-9,TGTGCCAGCAGATTTTCCGACAGCCAAGAGACCCAGTACTTC,CASRFSDSQETQYF
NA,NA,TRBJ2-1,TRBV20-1,TGCAGTGCTGGACGACAAGACAATGAGCAGTTCTTC,CSAGRQDNEQFF
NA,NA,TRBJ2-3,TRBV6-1,TGTGCCAGCAGTGCGGAGTCTAGCACAGATACGCAGTATTTT,CASSAESSTDTQYF
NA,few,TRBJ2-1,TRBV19,TGTGCCAGTAGTATCCGGGGGAATGAGCAGTTCTTC,CASSIRGNEQFF
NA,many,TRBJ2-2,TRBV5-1,TGCGCCAGCAGCTCCGAAGGCGCCGGGTTTCTGAACACCGGGGAGCTGTTTTTT,CASSSEGAGFLNTGELFF
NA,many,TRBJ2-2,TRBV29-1,TGCAGCGTTGGGGATAGAACCGGGGAGCTGTTTTTT,CSVGDRTGELFF
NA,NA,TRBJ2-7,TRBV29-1,TGCAGCGTTGGTGTCAGGGCCTCGCGACTGATTTCCTACGAGCAGTACTTC,CSVGVRASRLISYEQYF
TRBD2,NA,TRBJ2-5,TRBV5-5,TGTGCCAGCAGCCCGGGGATTAGCGGGGGAGAGACCCAGTACTTC,CASSPGISGGETQYF
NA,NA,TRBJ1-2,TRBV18,TGTGCCAGCTCACCCTTGGACACCCGGCATGGCTACACCTTC,CASSPLDTRHGYTF
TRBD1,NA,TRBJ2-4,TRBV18,TGTGCCAGCTCACCAATTGGACAGGGCGAGATTGCCAAAAACATTCAGTACTTC,CASSPIGQGEIAKNIQYF
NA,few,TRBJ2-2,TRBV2,TGTGCCAGCAGTATAAAGTGGGGAGGGGAGCTGTTTTTT,CASSIKWGGELFF
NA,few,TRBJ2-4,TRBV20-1,TGCAGTGCTAGAATCGGGCTAGCTCTCGACATTCAGTACTTC,CSARIGLALDIQYF
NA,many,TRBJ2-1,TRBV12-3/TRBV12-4,TGTGCCAGCACCCTAGCCCCACTCAATAACAATGAGCAGTTCTTC,CASTLAPLNNNEQFF
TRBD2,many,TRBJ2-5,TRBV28,TGTGCCAGCACCCCGGGACTAGCGGGAGAGACCCAGTACTTC,CASTPGLAGETQYF
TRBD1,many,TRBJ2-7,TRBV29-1,TGCAGCGTTTCCGGGACAGGAGTCTCCTACGAGCAGTACTTC,CSVSGTGVSYEQYF
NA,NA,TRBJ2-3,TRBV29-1,TGCAGCGTAGGGCCCCGGGGGAACACAGATACGCAGTATTTT,CSVGPRGNTDTQYF
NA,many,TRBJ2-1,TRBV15,TGTGCCACCACCATAGACCCCAGTTCGGGCAATGAGCAGTTCTTC,CATTIDPSSGNEQFF
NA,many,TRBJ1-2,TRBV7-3,TGTGCCAGCAGCCCCGCCGGAGGGGTCTATGGCTACACCTTC,CASSPAGGVYGYTF
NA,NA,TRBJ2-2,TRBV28,TGTGCCAGCAGTTTGACCAGCACCACCGGGGAGCTGTTTTTT,CASSLTSTTGELFF
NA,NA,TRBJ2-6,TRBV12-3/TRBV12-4,TGTGCCAGCACCCCCGGTAGGGGGGCCAACGTCCTGACTTTC,CASTPGRGANVLTF
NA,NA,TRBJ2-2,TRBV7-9,TGTGCCAGCAGCGCTTACGGGGAGCTGTTTTTT,CASSAYGELFF
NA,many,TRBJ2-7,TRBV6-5,TGTGCCAGCAGTTACGGGGCAGACTCCTACGAGCAGTACTTC,CASSYGADSYEQYF
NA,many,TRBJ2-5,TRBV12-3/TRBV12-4,TGTGCCAGCAGTTCCTCCTATGGGGTTGGACAGACCCAGTACTTC,CASSSSYGVGQTQYF
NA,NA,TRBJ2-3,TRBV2,TGTGCCAGCAGTGAAGCAAGGCCAGATACGCAGTATTTT,CASSEARPDTQYF
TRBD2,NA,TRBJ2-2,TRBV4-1,TGCGCCAGCAGCGCACACGGGGGGGCCCACGGGGAGCTGTTTTTT,CASSAHGGAHGELFF
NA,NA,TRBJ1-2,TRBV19,TGTGCCAGTAGTATATCGGATGGCTACACCTTC,CASSISDGYTF
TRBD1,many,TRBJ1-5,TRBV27,TGTGCCAGCACCCCGACAGGGGGAGGTCAGCCCCAGCATTTT,CASTPTGGGQPQHF
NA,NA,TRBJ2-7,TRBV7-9,TGTGCCAGCAGCCTAGCTAGAGGACAGATCTACGAGCAGTACTTC,CASSLARGQIYEQYF
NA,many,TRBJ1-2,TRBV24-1,TGTGCCACCAGTGAGCGAGAGAACTATGGCTACACCTTC,CATSERENYGYTF
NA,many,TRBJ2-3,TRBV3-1,TGTGCCAGCAGCCAAGATGGAGCATCCACAGATACGCAGTATTTT,CASSQDGASTDTQYF
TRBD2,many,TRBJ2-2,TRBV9,TGTGCCAGCAGCGTAGGGGCTAGCGGGAGTTCCGGGGAGCTGTTTTTT,CASSVGASGSSGELFF
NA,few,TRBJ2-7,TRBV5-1,TGCGCCAGCAGCCTTGACGGGACCCAGGCCTCCTACGAGCAGTACTTC,CASSLDGTQASYEQYF
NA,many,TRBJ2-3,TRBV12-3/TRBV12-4,TGTGCCAGCAGTCGCGGGACCTGGACAGATACGCAGTATTTT,CASSRGTWTDTQYF
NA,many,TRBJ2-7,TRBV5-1,TGCGCCAGCAGCTTGGGGGCCGGGGGGCGAGCCTACGAGCAGTACTTC,CASSLGAGGRAYEQYF
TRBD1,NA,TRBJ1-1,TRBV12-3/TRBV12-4,TGTGCCAGAACCGGGACAGCGAACACTGAAGCTTTCTTT,CARTGTANTEAFF